Below are 30 T cell receptor beta chains sequenced from a single sample in a study of OX40 agonist ivuxolimab in advanced cancers. The table came from immunoSEQ multiplex PCR; TCRdb's copy has only in-frame clones and leaves some out. The table lists some 87,000 clones, approximately 90% of them singletons. The specimen comprised CD4+ or CD8+ T cells sorted from blood, sampled in a trial of the OX40 agonist ivuxolimab. Source of these receptors: an adult with an advanced solid tumor such as melanoma, head and neck, liver or kidney cancer.

The rearrangement links TRBV19 to TRBJ1-3; D is perhaps TRBD1 (6 bases). CDR3 length: 17 amino acids. V lost 1 base and J lost 0, with 13 bases in between. The V gene's germline CDR1 is LNHDA and CDR2 SQIVND (reference sequence). Here the CDR3 reads CASSIVLGGLSGNTIYF. Written as DNA, the CDR3 is TGTGCCAGTAGTATAGTTCTGGGGGGCCTCTCTGGAAACACCATATATTTT.

The V call is TRBV5-1, the J call TRBJ1-2; 7 bases align to TRBD1. V lost 0 bases, J lost 5 bases, and 22 bases stayed unmatched. Germline V gene data show CDR1 as SGHRS and CDR2 as YFSETQ. The CDR3 is made up of 20 amino acids. The CDR3 bases are TGCGCCAGCAGCTTGGGGCCAGAGAACAGGGGAGGAGTAGGAGGATATGGCTACACCTTC. Translating it yields CASSLGPENRGGVGGYGYTF.

The chain employs TRBV18 and TRBJ2-7; D might be TRBD1 (6 bases). Trimming removed 3 bases from V and 1 base from J, with 13 bases in between. Germline V CDR1 and CDR2: KGHSH, LQKENI. The CDR3 is 15 amino acids. The CDR3 DNA follows: TGTGCCAGCTCACCCTCAGGGGTTCCTTCCTACGAGCAGTACTTC. Translating it yields CASSPSGVPSYEQYF.

The chain recombines TRBV7-2 with TRBJ2-7; D remains unclear. Germline V CDR1 and CDR2: SGHTA, FQGNSA. This CDR3 is built from 15 residues. Trimming cost V 5 bases and J 0 bases, with 14 bases left between them. The CDR3 region has the DNA TGTGCCAGCAGCGCGCGAGGAATAAGCTCCTACGAGCAGTACTTC. Encoded protein: CASSARGISSYEQYF.

This clone was counted once. The chain employs TRBV9 and TRBJ2-3; no clear D. V lost 0 bases, J lost 6 bases, and 5 bases lay in between. Germline-derived CDR1 and CDR2 are SGDLS and YYNGEE. This CDR3 has 12 residues. CDR3 loop: CASSVGRDTQYF. CDR3 coding DNA: TGTGCCAGCAGCGTAGGAAGGGATACGCAGTATTTT.

This clone has only one observation. V and J are TRBV29-1 and TRBJ1-3; unclear D gene. The CDR3 contains 13 residues. From germline, CDR1 is SQVTM and CDR2 ANQGSEA. Trimming left V 4 bases short and J 4 bases short, with 11 bases between. The CDR3 sequence is CSVALGNGNTIYF. CDR3 sequence (DNA): TGCAGCGTTGCCCTAGGGAACGGAAACACCATATATTTT. Full variable domain (missing parts from reference TRBV29-1 and TRBJ1-3): SAVISQKPSRDICQRGTSLTIQCQVDSQVTMMFWYRQQPGQSLTLIATANQGSEATYESGFVIDKFPISRPNLTFSTLTVSNMSPEDSSIYLCSVALGNGNTIYFGEGSWLTVV.

The V call is TRBV5-1, the J call TRBJ1-2, with TRBD1 matching 7 bases. The CDR3 runs 13 residues. After removal of 7 bases from V and 2 bases from J, the junction contained 5 bases not matched to a gene. Germline V gene data show CDR1 as SGHRS and CDR2 as YFSETQ. The CDR3 reads CASGDSVNYGYTF. The CDR3 DNA follows: TGCGCCAGCGGGGACAGCGTAAACTATGGCTACACCTTC.

V is TRBV5-1 and J is TRBJ1-2, with D unresolved. Germline V lookup: CDR1 SGHRS, CDR2 YFSETQ. CDR3 length equals 15 residues. V lost 0 bases, J lost 3 bases, and 12 bases lay in between. The CDR3 DNA reads TGCGCCAGCAGCTTGGAGGGTCAGCCGTACTATGGCTACACCTTC. It translates to CASSLEGQPYYGYTF.

V gene TRBV18 combines with J gene TRBJ1-1; 8 bases agree with TRBD1. This CDR3 is built from 15 residues. The V segment lost 5 bases and the J segment 0 bases; nucleotides outside the gene matches: 5. CDR1 and CDR2 from the germline V gene are KGHSH and LQKENI. DNA of the CDR3: TGTGCCAGCTCAGACCGGACAGGGATGAACACTGAAGCTTTCTTT. Translated, it gives CASSDRTGMNTEAFF.

This clone has just one count. V usage is TRBV10-3 and J usage is TRBJ1-1; a possible D gene is TRBD1 (5 bases). The length of the CDR3 is 13 residues. From germline, CDR1 is ENHRY and CDR2 SYGVKD. V was cut by 3 bases and J by 7 bases, with 12 bases left in between. CDR3 amino acids: CAISEQWGLEAFF. The CDR3 DNA follows: TGTGCCATCAGTGAACAATGGGGCCTTGAAGCTTTCTTT.

The chain employs TRBV7-3 and TRBJ2-1; D is perhaps TRBD2 (5 bases). Trimming shortened V by 4 bases and J by 10 bases, and 11 bases separated the two germline ends. This CDR3 has 12 amino acids. Germline values: CDR1 SGHTA, CDR2 FQGTGA. The CDR3 reads CASSSPSGEQFF. In nucleotides, the CDR3 is TGTGCCAGCAGCTCCCCCTCGGGGGAGCAGTTCTTC.

In DNA, the CDR3 is TGTGCCAGCAGCTTGGACTGGGGTGGAGGGCGGGGGACAGATACGCAGTATTTT. It codes for CASSLDWGGGRGTDTQYF. V and J are TRBV5-6 and TRBJ2-3; TRBD2 matches 7 bases. The CDR3 has 18 amino acids. Germline CDR1 reads SGHDT; CDR2 reads YYEEEE. With V trimmed by 0 bases and J by 3 bases, 13 bases remained unmatched.

The chain employs TRBV6-6 and TRBJ2-1, with 12 bases that match TRBD1. The germline V gene encodes CDR1 MNHNY and CDR2 SVGAGI (reference sequence). This CDR3 is built from 16 residues. V lost 0 bases and J lost 6; bases outside the gene matches: 3. The CDR3 here is CASSYSGTGGLNEQFF. The DNA for the CDR3 is TGTGCCAGCAGTTACTCGGGGACAGGGGGCCTCAATGAGCAGTTCTTC.

The chain combines TRBV30 with TRBJ1-4; D call uncertain. The CDR3 loop spans 12 amino acids. With 0 bases removed from V and 11 bases from J, the gap between germline ends came to 10 bases. CDR1 is GTSNPN and CDR2 is SVGIG in the germline V gene (reference sequence). The CDR3 nucleotides read TGTGCCTGGAGTGTAAACCCCGGGAAACTGTTTTTT. It encodes CAWSVNPGKLFF.

The chain recombines TRBV27 with TRBJ2-3, with TRBD2 as a possible D gene (5 bases). Germline V gene sequence: CDR1 MNHEY, CDR2 SMNVEV (reference sequence). The V end was cut by 6 bases, the J end by 0 bases, with 19 bases between. The CDR3 contains 17 residues. CDR3 nucleotide sequence: TGTGCCAGCAGGATAAAACTAGATCACACTAGCACAGATACGCAGTATTTT. Translating gives CASRIKLDHTSTDTQYF.

The chain couples TRBV11-2 to TRBJ1-1; tentatively, D is TRBD1 (5 bases). CDR3 length equals 13 residues. Between the trimmed V and J ends, which lost 5 bases and 10 bases, there was a span of 17 bases. Germline V gene data show CDR1 as SGHAT and CDR2 as FQNNGV. The CDR3 protein is CASSPKRGLGAFF. As DNA, the CDR3 is TGTGCCAGCAGCCCTAAACGGGGCCTTGGAGCTTTCTTT. Looking up the rest from reference TRBV11-2 and TRBJ1-1 gives the full variable domain: EAGVAQSPRYKIIEKRQSVAFWCNPISGHATLYWYQQILGQGPKLLIQFQNNGVVDDSQLPKDRFSAERLKGVDSTLKIQPAKLEDSAVYLCASSPKRGLGAFFGQGTRLTVV.

J is TRBJ2-3 and V is TRBV9; a possible D gene is TRBD1 (6 bases). This CDR3 contains 16 residues. CDR1 SGDLS and CDR2 YYNGEE come from the germline V gene. The V end was cut by 3 bases, the J end by 2 bases, with 16 bases between. This CDR3 reads CASSARQAQVTDTQYF. Written as DNA, the CDR3 is TGTGCCAGCAGCGCACGACAGGCCCAGGTCACAGATACGCAGTATTTT.

This chain's CDR3 is CAISAGPGNEQFF. CDR3 nucleotides: TGTGCCATCAGTGCCGGACCAGGGAATGAGCAGTTCTTC. This sequence joins TRBV10-3 and TRBJ2-1; weak D call: TRBD1 (5 bases). The germline V gene encodes CDR1 ENHRY and CDR2 SYGVKD. The CDR3 spans 13 residues. V was cut by 4 bases and J by 7 bases, with 11 bases left in between.

The rearrangement links TRBV18 to TRBJ2-2; D is unclear. The CDR3 is made up of 15 amino acids. Germline V CDR1 and CDR2: KGHSH, LQKENI. Trimming cost V 0 bases and J 3 bases, with 8 bases left between them. The CDR3 nucleotides are TGTGCCAGCTCACCACCCGTTAGGGACACCGGGGAGCTGTTTTTT. Amino acids: CASSPPVRDTGELFF.

J is TRBJ1-2 and V is TRBV5-4; 7 bases line up with TRBD1. Germline CDR1 is SGHNT and CDR2 is YYREEE (reference sequence). The CDR3 is 14 amino acids. Unmatched junction bases numbered 11, after V lost 4 bases and J lost 8 bases. The CDR3 coding sequence is TGTGCCAGCAGCATAGAGCTTAGAGGGGGCGGCTACACCTTC. This translates into CASSIELRGGGYTF.

The J gene is TRBJ1-1, the V gene TRBV19, with 9 bases aligning to TRBD1. CDR1 and CDR2 from the germline V gene are LNHDA and SQIVND (reference sequence). With 6 bases clipped from V and 5 bases from J, the junction kept 4 bases outside the gene matches. This CDR3 comprises 13 residues. The CDR3 protein is CASRGQGKTEAFF. The CDR3 nucleotides are TGTGCCAGTAGGGGACAGGGTAAAACTGAAGCTTTCTTT.

V usage is TRBV18 and J usage is TRBJ2-7; D possibly corresponds to TRBD2 (5 bases). V gave up 6 bases and J gave up 1 base, with 13 bases separating them. The germline V gene encodes CDR1 KGHSH and CDR2 LQKENI. This CDR3 comprises 14 residues. The DNA of the CDR3 is TGTGCCAGCTCGCCGCTTGAGCGGTCCTACGAGCAGTACTTC. Protein sequence: CASSPLERSYEQYF.

This clone was found a few times. DNA of the CDR3: TGTGCCAGCAGCTTCGGAAATGGGCGGGGGAGAAACAATGAGCAGTTCTTC. This codes for CASSFGNGRGRNNEQFF. V and J are TRBV7-8 and TRBJ2-1, with 7 nucleotides matching TRBD2. This CDR3 spans 17 amino acids. After removal of 3 bases from V and 5 bases from J, the junction contained 13 bases not matched to a gene. Germline V gene sequence: CDR1 SGHVS, CDR2 FQNEAQ.

The chain carries TRBV6-1 and TRBJ1-5; 11 nucleotides match TRBD1. The V and J ends lost 6 bases and 1 base, in that order; junction bases with no gene match: 2. Per germline, CDR1 MNHNS and CDR2 SASEGT. This CDR3 is built from 15 residues. For the CDR3, the DNA is TGTGCCAGCAGCCGGGACAGGGGGAGCAATCAGCCCCAGCATTTT. It translates to CASSRDRGSNQPQHF.

The chain links TRBV19 to TRBJ2-1; a possible D gene is TRBD2 (7 bases). V lost 4 bases and J 9 bases, leaving 13 bases between the germline ends. This CDR3 comprises 13 residues. Germline CDR1 reads LNHDA; CDR2 reads SQIVND (reference sequence). CDR3 coding DNA: TGTGCCAGTAGTACTTACAGGGAGGGTGAGCAGTTCTTC. Its translation is CASSTYREGEQFF.

The chain carries TRBV7-2 and TRBJ1-1; D gene ambiguous. The germline CDR1 and CDR2 sequences are SGHTA and FQGNSA. V dropped 3 bases and J dropped 4 bases, with 6 bases sitting between them. The CDR3 is 12 residues long. The chain's CDR3 is CASSFVLTEAFF. CDR3 nucleotide sequence: TGTGCCAGCAGCTTTGTCCTCACTGAAGCTTTCTTT.

The genes are TRBV4-1 and TRBJ1-4, with D uncertain. The germline V gene has CDR1 MGHRA and CDR2 YSYEKL. Trimming removed 1 base from V and 11 bases from J, with 17 bases in between. The CDR3 length is 15 residues. As DNA, the CDR3 is TGCGCCAGCAGCCAAGGCGTTCTAGGAAGGGTGAAACTGTTTTTT. Its translation: CASSQGVLGRVKLFF.

This chain joins TRBV7-2 and TRBJ2-7; D is possibly TRBD1 (5 bases). Germline lookup yields CDR1 SGHTA and CDR2 FQGNSA. This CDR3 comprises 14 residues. V was shortened by 0 bases and J by 3 bases, with 9 bases between the two germline ends. This CDR3 is CASSLAQGLYEQYF. Written as DNA, the CDR3 is TGTGCCAGCAGCTTAGCGCAGGGTCTCTACGAGCAGTACTTC.

The V gene is TRBV19, the J gene TRBJ1-1; the D is unclear. Per germline, CDR1 LNHDA and CDR2 SQIVND (reference sequence). V lost 7 bases, J lost 8 bases, and 8 bases lay in between. The CDR3 runs to 10 residues. The CDR3 reads CASMGEEAFF. In DNA, the CDR3 is TGTGCCAGTATGGGTGAAGAAGCTTTCTTT.

The chain couples TRBV7-2 to TRBJ1-2; no firm D call. V was shortened by 4 bases and J by 4 bases, with 7 bases between the two germline ends. The germline CDR1 and CDR2 sequences are SGHTA and FQGNSA. The CDR3 has 12 amino acids. The DNA of the CDR3 is TGTGCCAGCAGCTCCGATATCTATGGCTACACCTTC. This encodes CASSSDIYGYTF.